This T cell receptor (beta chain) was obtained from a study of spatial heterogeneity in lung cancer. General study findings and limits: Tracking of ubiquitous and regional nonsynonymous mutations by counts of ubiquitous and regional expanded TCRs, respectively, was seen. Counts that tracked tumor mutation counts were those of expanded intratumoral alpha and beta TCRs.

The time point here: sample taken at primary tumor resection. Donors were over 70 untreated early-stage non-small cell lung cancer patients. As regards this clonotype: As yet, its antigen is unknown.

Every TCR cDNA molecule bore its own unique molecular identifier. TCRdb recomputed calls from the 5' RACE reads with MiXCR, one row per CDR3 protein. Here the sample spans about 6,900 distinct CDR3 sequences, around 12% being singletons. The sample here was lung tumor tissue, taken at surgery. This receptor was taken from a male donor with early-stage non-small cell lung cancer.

In nucleotides, the CDR3 is TGTGCCAGCTCACCAAGGCGGGACGGTGAAGCTTTCTTT. It is translated as CASSPRRDGEAFF. The chain links TRBV18 to TRBJ1-1; a weak D match, TRBD1 (5 bases). V lost 2 bases and J 7 bases, leaving 11 bases between the germline ends. The length of the CDR3 is 13 residues. Germline values: CDR1 KGHSH, CDR2 LQKENI.